This TCR beta chain is drawn from a study of shared clonotypes between healthy human individuals. Study at large: Each donor contributed plates that comprised three CD4 naive, three CD4 memory, two CD8 naive and one CD8 memory.

Nashville, Tennessee was home to all donors, each a Caucasian adult. Method: immunoSEQ multiplex PCR; TCRdb's copy keeps in-frame clones and lacks some. The profile shows about 2 million clones, roughly 96% of them singletons. Germline CDR1 is SNHLY and CDR2 is FYNNEI. The V gene lost 4 bases and the J gene lost 6 bases, with 12 bases spanning the gap. The CDR3 spans 13 residues. Concerning this clone: Its matching antigen is unknown.

Study-level findings and limits: A reduction in generation probabilities was seen for non-shared clonotypes relative to those shared by all four donors.

The rearrangement links TRBV2 to TRBJ1-1, with D perhaps matching TRBD1 (6 bases). Input material: naive CD4+ T cells sorted from blood. The subset was: CD45RA+ positively selected. This TCR came from a man aged 18 to 29 in good health. In DNA, the CDR3 is TGTGCCAGCAGTGGGAACAGGGTCGCTGAAGCTTTCTTT. Translated: CASSGNRVAEAFF.